Here is one TCR beta chain with its context. These data are taken from a study of preoperative IRX-2 immunotherapy in early breast cancer. CDR1 is LNHNV, CDR2 YYDKDF, per germline (reference sequence). Trimming cost V 5 bases and J 2 bases, with 10 bases left between them. This CDR3 is built from 13 residues. The treatment was: preoperative locoregional IRX-2 cytokine immunotherapy. Samples came from a phase Ib trial of preoperative locoregional IRX-2 cytokine immunotherapy. TCRdb keeps only in-frame clones here, not all; method: immunoSEQ multiplex PCR. Among more than 25,000 clones, around 90% were seen once, and the ten largest hold around a tenth.

The chain recombines TRBV15 with TRBJ2-7, with D perhaps being TRBD1 or TRBD2 (7 bases each). The TCR comes from a human donor with breast cancer. Sampling was performed from a patient treated with IRX-2 immunotherapy. The CDR3 spells CATSQGGTYEQYF. CDR3 nucleotide sequence: TGTGCCACCAGCCAGGGGGGGACCTACGAGCAGTACTTC. Variable domain in full (rest from reference TRBV15 and TRBJ2-7): DAMVIQNPRYQVTQFGKPVTLSCSQTLNHNVMYWYQQKSSQAPKLLFHYYDKDFNNEADTPDNFQSRRPNTSFCFLDIRSPGLGDTAMYLCATSQGGTYEQYFGPGTRLTVT.